This T cell receptor (beta chain) was identified in a study of blood T cell repertoires in COVID-19. Study processing details: Quantification of nucleated cells was approximated via reference gene primer amplification. Repertoires were generated with immunoSEQ multiplex PCR, while TCRdb's copy carries only in-frame clones and drops some. V and J calls and clone size are those listed in that table; D and trimming were worked out from the DNA. There are around 140,000 clones in the sample; approximately 91% occur only once, and approximately 2% lies in the top ten. This CDR3 is 16 amino acids long. V was pared by 5 bases and J by 4 bases, with 9 bases of the junction left unmatched. Germline V gene sequence: CDR1 SGHTA, CDR2 FQGTGA.

V and J are TRBV7-3 and TRBJ1-4; 8 bases align to TRBD1. This clonotype was obtained from a man aged 65 to 79 with acute or convalescent COVID-19. The source material was peripheral blood. Here the CDR3 DNA reads TGTGCCAGCAGCACCGGACAGGGCTTTAGTAATGAAAAACTGTTTTTT. Translated: CASSTGQGFSNEKLFF.